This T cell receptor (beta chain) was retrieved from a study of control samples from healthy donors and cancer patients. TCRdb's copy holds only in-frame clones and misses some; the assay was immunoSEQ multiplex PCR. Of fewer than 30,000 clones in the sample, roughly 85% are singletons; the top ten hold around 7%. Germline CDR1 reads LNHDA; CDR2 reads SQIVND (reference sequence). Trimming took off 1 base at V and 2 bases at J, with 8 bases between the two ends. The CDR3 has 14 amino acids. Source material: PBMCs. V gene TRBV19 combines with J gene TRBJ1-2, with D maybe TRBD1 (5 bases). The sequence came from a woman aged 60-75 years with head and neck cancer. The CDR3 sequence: CASSIAAGNYGYTF. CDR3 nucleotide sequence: TGTGCCAGTAGTATAGCCGCAGGGAACTATGGCTACACCTTC.